This paragraph covers one T cell receptor beta chain sequence. The antigen it recognizes is unknown. Base qualities are not provided; no much larger clone lies one nucleotide away. For sequencing of the TCRbeta CDR3 region, genomic DNA was extracted from the sorted cells. TCRbeta CDR3 regions were sequenced using the immunoSEQ Assay. Entries here come from immuneACCESS through TCRdb and include only in-frame sequences with V and J called. Some clones fail to appear in such tables; in the studies checked, an unresolved V gene covers under half of the shortfall, and the cause of the remainder is unknown. The sample table lists about 59,000 clones, over 80% of them with a count of one. In total, the top ten clones hold about 0.41% of the sample. The sample originates from a study of OX40 agonist ivuxolimab in advanced cancers. Concerning the study at large: Ivuxolimab, which targeted the costimulatory receptor OX40 (CD134), was an agonistic, fully human IgG2 monoclonal antibody. Intravenous ivuxolimab was administered to patients every 2 weeks at six dose levels: 0.01, 0.1, 0.3, 1.5, 3 and 10 mg/kg. Among the 50 to 55 dose-escalation patients, 19 had hepatocellular carcinoma, 15 or so melanoma, 9 renal cell carcinoma and 9 head and neck cancer. In the dose-escalation cohort, more than 80% of patients were male, and the mean age was approximately 60 years with a range of roughly 23 to 79. Prior anti-PD-1, anti-PD-L1 or anti-CTLA-4 therapy was permitted, and checkpoint inhibitors had been received by about 37% of dose-escalation patients. Three dose-escalation patients achieved partial responses, one with hepatocellular carcinoma and two with cutaneous melanoma. Peripheral TCRbeta sequencing was intended to test whether TCR sequence diversity was altered and clonal T-cell expansion was caused by ivuxolimab. The paper reports the monotherapy dose-escalation portion (N of about 50 patients) of the phase I ivuxolimab trial.

The germline V gene (reference sequence) sets CDR1 to SEHNR and CDR2 to FQNEAQ. CDR3 length: 14 amino acids, cysteine to phenylalanine. The retained sequence is limited to the CDR3, 42 bases, with the frame set at the first base. At the junction V is shortened by 1 base and J by 4 bases, with 10 bases in between. The trial excluded patients who had a history of autoimmune disease or who were on systemic immunosuppression. Peripheral blood for TCR sequencing was collected from all dose cohorts at baseline, on cycle 4 day 1, and on cycle 7 day 1. Samples were obtained from an open-label, multicenter, first-in-human phase I dose-escalation trial of ivuxolimab. Adults with locally advanced or metastatic melanoma, renal cell, hepatocellular, or head and neck squamous cell carcinoma were enrolled in the trial. CD4+ and CD8+ T cells were sorted separately from peripheral blood before TCR sequencing. Findings and caveats that apply to the study as a whole: In the 0.1-3.0 mg/kg groups, partial responders were among the patients with the lowest normalized peripheral clonal expansion, particularly in CD8+ T cells. At doses from 0.1 to 3.0 mg/kg, clonal expansion was seen in both CD4+ and CD8+ blood T cells between baseline and week 6. After ivuxolimab, expanded clones were on average more numerous among CD8+ T cells than among CD4+ T cells. Low levels of normalized T-cell clonal expansion were also seen in some nonresponding patients. The antigen specificity of the peripheral T cells that underwent clonal expansion was not determined.

Recombination joined TRBV7-9 with TRBJ1-1, with TRBD1 perhaps the D gene, on 5 matching bases. The TCR originated in an adult with an advanced solid tumor such as melanoma, head and neck, liver or kidney cancer. The input for sequencing was CD4+ or CD8+ T cells sorted from blood, taken in a trial of the OX40 agonist ivuxolimab. The nucleotide sequence reads as follows: TGTGCCAGCAGCTTAGTGGGGGGAGGCACTGAAGCTTTCTTT. Its translation reads: CASSLVGGGTEAFF.